This TCR beta chain emerged from a study of blood T cell repertoires in COVID-19 (dated by TCRdb to 2020 to 2021). At the level of the whole study: Collaborator samples came from the United States, Italy and Spain and covered acute and convalescent phases of COVID-19. The material from the prospective study consisted of cDNA or gDNA derived from T cells, B-cell-depleted T cells, or PBMCs. Subjects who had been exposed to COVID-19, were actively infected with it, or had recovered from it provided the deeply sampled blood TCRbeta repertoires that made up the dataset. The repertoires were released in a freely available public database meant as a resource for research on the immune response to SARS-CoV-2. Samples were obtained from the ongoing ImmuneRACE study (first 160 participants) and from 1,254 subjects provided by 6 global collaborators. A de-identified subject ID, COVID-19 status, age in years and sex were almost always included in the sample metadata. Where HLA class I and class II types were available, the types were taken from metadata supplied by the sample provider, not from assay-based typing.

TCRbeta CDR3 regions were amplified from genomic DNA using the immunoSEQ Assay, a bias-controlled multiplex PCR. In the authors' own workflow: Nucleated cell counts per sample were estimated from amplification of reference gene primers within the assay. To quantify the absolute abundance of each unique TCRbeta CDR3 rearrangement, sequence reads were collapsed and filtered. For each sample, productive Simpson clonality was calculated by taking the square root of Simpson's diversity index across productive rearrangements. TCRdb obtained this table from immuneACCESS and retained in-frame rearrangements with V and J assigned. These tables miss some clones; where compared with another copy, unresolved V genes account for less than half of the shortfall, and the remainder is unexplained. The D gene and trimming were derived from the DNA, and the V and J assignments and clone size from that table. The sample table records 250,000 or so clones; 75% to 85% of these occur just once. Roughly 5.5% of the sample is in the top ten clones.

This clone was observed a handful of times. Its antigen is currently not known. Base quality data are lacking; no much larger clone is found one base away. Collaborating institutions collected whole blood in K2EDTA tubes following their own protocols. For TCRbeta analysis, collaborators shipped samples as frozen whole blood, isolated PBMCs, or DNA extracted from either of those sample types. Taken from cysteine to phenylalanine, the CDR3 has 15 residues. The only DNA kept is the CDR3, 45 bases in frame from the first base. Relative to germline, V is 0 bases shorter and J is 1 base shorter, with 10 bases between their ends. Via the germline V gene (reference sequence), CDR1 is SGHKS and CDR2 YYEKEE. The study at large found these results: The quantity of clinical and demographic metadata differed by source and by participant and was supplied without curation.

The sequence came from a human donor in a cohort sampled during active COVID-19. The sample taken for sequencing was peripheral blood. This chain is built from TRBV5-5 and TRBJ1-1; no confident D gene assignment can be made. The DNA is as follows: TGTGCCAGCAGCTTGGTTTCGGGAACGAACACTGAAGCTTTCTTT. Its protein product is CASSLVSGTNTEAFF.